This TCR beta chain emerged from a study of STAT3 mutations in large granular lymphocyte leukemia. Study at large: Canonical activating STAT3 mutations were detected in roughly half of the longitudinally sequenced T-LGLL patients. Findings and caveats of the study: All newly emerging clones after therapy were STAT3 wild type. Every T-cell large granular lymphocyte leukemia patient had at least one immunodominant TCR beta clonotype.

Comment on this clone: The antigen remains undetermined.

This table comes from immunoSEQ multiplex PCR, and its TCRdb copy is limited to in-frame clones, with some not included. The sample includes around 30,000 clones, approximately 86% seen only once; the top ten take roughly 13%. Germline CDR1 and CDR2: SGHNT and YYREEE (reference sequence). The CDR3 loop spans 15 amino acids. The junction had 10 bases not matched to a gene; V was cut back by 4 bases and J by 6 bases. Sequenced material: peripheral blood mononuclear cells. The receptor comes from a man aged 60 to 69 with T-cell large granular lymphocyte leukemia. Some clones in this sample may be carry-over from other donors' samples. The J gene is TRBJ2-3, the V gene TRBV5-4; 8 bases match TRBD2. The CDR3 DNA reads as TGTGCCAGCAGCCCCGGGGGGGGGTCCTCGGATACGCAGTATTTT. This translates into CASSPGGGSSDTQYF.